The rows below give T cell receptor beta chains drawn from one sample of a study of blood T cell repertoires in COVID-19. Sequencing was performed with immunoSEQ multiplex PCR; in TCRdb, only in-frame clones are kept and a portion is missing. Among about 200,000 clones listed, 82% were seen once. Material: peripheral blood. The receptor source for this set is a woman over 75 with COVID-19, enrolled during active disease. Each CDR3 is given with its conserved first and last residue. The D gene is left open where the match is weak. Clone size is given for some rows only: seen once, a few or many times, or a class if the clone is expanded.

TRBV25-1	TRBD1	15	TRBJ1-4	once	TGTGCCAGCAGTGCCCCCGGGACAGGGAATGAAAAACTGTTTTTT	CASSAPGTGNEKLFF
TRBV7-2	.	14	TRBJ1-1	once	TGTGCCAGCAGCTTCGACAGGTTGAACACTGAAGCTTTCTTT	CASSFDRLNTEAFF
TRBV5-1	.	13	TRBJ1-2	.	TGCGCCAGCAGACCGGACAGAGGATATGGCTACACCTTC	CASRPDRGYGYTF
TRBV28	TRBD1	15	TRBJ2-7	.	TGTGCCAGCAGTTCCCAGACAGGGGGCGCTTACGAGCAGTACTTC	CASSSQTGGAYEQYF
TRBV18	.	16	TRBJ1-3	.	TGTGCCAGCTCACCGGGACTCGATCAATCGGGAAACACCATATATTTT	CASSPGLDQSGNTIYF
TRBV28	.	14	TRBJ2-7	.	TGTGCCAGCAGCCCCCCCAGGGAATCCTACGAGCAGTACTTC	CASSPPRESYEQYF
TRBV3-1/TRBV3-2	TRBD2	17	TRBJ2-1	.	TGTGCCAGCAGTTCAGTGGGACTAGCGTTGAGCACACAGGGGCAGTTCTTC	CASSSVGLALSTQGQFF
TRBV7-9	TRBD1	14	TRBJ2-2	.	TGTGCCAGCAGAGCCGGGACAGACACCGGGGAGCTGTTTTTT	CASRAGTDTGELFF
TRBV19	TRBD2	16	TRBJ2-5	.	TGTGCCAGTAGTGAAGGTGCGGGGGGGATCCAAGAGACCCAGTACTTC	CASSEGAGGIQETQYF
TRBV6-4	.	14	TRBJ2-2	.	TGTGCCAGCAGTGTTATCGCGAACACCGGGGAGCTGTTTTTT	CASSVIANTGELFF
TRBV5-1	.	12	TRBJ1-1	.	TGCGCCAGCGAGGGGGATTACACTGAAGCTTTCTTT	CASEGDYTEAFF
TRBV27	.	16	TRBJ1-1	.	TGTGCCAGCAGTTTAAGGGCAGGGGTATCCAACACTGAAGCTTTCTTT	CASSLRAGVSNTEAFF
TRBV25-1	TRBD2	16	TRBJ2-1	.	TGTGCCAGCAGCCTACTAGCGGGAAGCCGGGACAATGAGCAGTTCTTC	CASSLLAGSRDNEQFF
TRBV5-1	.	14	TRBJ1-5	once	TGCGCCAGCAGCTCGGGAGCAGGGAATCAGCCCCAGCATTTT	CASSSGAGNQPQHF
TRBV30	.	15	TRBJ2-7	few	TGTGCCTGGAGCCTTACAGGGATTAGGGCCTACGAGCAGTACTTC	CAWSLTGIRAYEQYF
TRBV7-9	.	14	TRBJ2-2	.	TGTGCCAGCAGGCTCGGACAGAACACCGGGGAGCTGTTTTTT	CASRLGQNTGELFF
TRBV20-1	.	11	TRBJ1-1	.	TGCAGTGCCCACCGGCGGACTGAAGCTTTCTTT	CSAHRRTEAFF
TRBV27	.	14	TRBJ2-1	.	TGTGCCAGCAGTTTGGAGGGCCCCTACAATGAGCAGTTCTTC	CASSLEGPYNEQFF
TRBV2	TRBD1	13	TRBJ1-5	.	TGTGCCTCCCAAGGGGGCAGCAATCAGCCCCAGCATTTT	CASQGGSNQPQHF
TRBV7-9	.	13	TRBJ1-1	few	TGTGCCAGCAGCCAAGACAGTGCGATCGGAGCTTTCTTT	CASSQDSAIGAFF
TRBV11-3	TRBD1	17	TRBJ2-3	.	TGTGCCAGCAGCCTCGGACAGGGTGGACAGAACACAGATACGCAGTATTTT	CASSLGQGGQNTDTQYF
TRBV11-2	.	15	TRBJ1-1	.	TGTGCCAGCAGCCTGTCGGGGGGGAGGGACACTGAAGCTTTCTTT	CASSLSGGRDTEAFF
TRBV3-1/TRBV3-2	TRBD2	14	TRBJ2-7	.	TGTGCCAGCAGCCCTAGCGGGAGGACCTACGAGCAGTACTTC	CASSPSGRTYEQYF
TRBV11-2	.	13	TRBJ1-5	once	TGTGCCAGCAGCTATACTCGGGGACAGCCCCAGCATTTT	CASSYTRGQPQHF
TRBV5-1	.	14	TRBJ1-1	.	TGCGCCAGCAGCTTGGGGCAGGCGAACACTGAAGCTTTCTTT	CASSLGQANTEAFF
TRBV18	TRBD2	15	TRBJ2-1	.	TGTGCCAGCTCACTACTAGCGGGGGGGAGCGATGAGCAGTTCTTC	CASSLLAGGSDEQFF
TRBV5-8	.	13	TRBJ1-5	.	TGTGCCAGCAGCTTGTCGGGGGGTCAGCCCCAGCATTTT	CASSLSGGQPQHF
TRBV29-1	TRBD2	15	TRBJ2-4	.	TGCAGCGTAGGGACTAGCGGGGGAGCCAAAAACATTCAGTACTTC	CSVGTSGGAKNIQYF